This TCR beta chain was recovered during a study of sequential checkpoint blockade in melanoma. On the study more broadly: 75 to 95 pretreatment tumor DNA samples were TCRβ immunosequenced.

Treatment specified: randomized to nivolumab then ipilimumab (arm A) or the reverse (arm B). V was shortened by 5 bases and J by 11 bases, with 12 bases between the two germline ends. The CDR3 has 11 residues. TCRdb's table, derived via immunoSEQ multiplex PCR, lists solely in-frame clones and lacks some. The sample has 4,500 to 7,000 clones, 30% to 45% seen once; the top ten hold roughly 8.7%. The V gene is TRBV6-7, the J gene TRBJ1-1, with TRBD1 as a possible D gene (6 bases). TRBV6-7 qualifies as an ORF whose function is uncertain. This sample comprised tumor tissue (inferred from file names), obtained from a patient given nivolumab and ipilimumab in sequence. This receptor was obtained from a human donor with melanoma. The CDR3 DNA is TGTGCCAGCAGTGAACAGGGTCGGGCTTTCTTT. Amino acid sequence: CASSEQGRAFF.